The 18 T cell receptor beta chains given below trace back to one sample, sequenced in a study of post-analysis software for immune sequencing data. Overall study results and limits: When patients were compared with controls, four to six TRBV segments were more frequent, TRBV5-6, TRBV5-1 and TRBV20-1 among them.

Unique molecular identifiers tagged the TCR beta cDNA libraries. TCRdb analysed the PCR reads with MiXCR anew, one entry per CDR3 protein. This sample has roughly 800,000 distinct CDR3 sequences; approximately 50% occur once, and the top ten carry approximately 4.5%. These receptors lack a known antigen. Sequenced material: blood. The receptors were gathered from a girl aged 5-17 years with multiple sclerosis.

The rearrangement links TRBV7-9 to TRBJ2-1, with D perhaps TRBD2 (5 bases). The V gene lost 10 bases and the J gene lost 7 bases, with 20 bases spanning the gap. The CDR3 has 14 amino acids. Per the germline V gene, CDR1 is SEHNR and CDR2 is FQNEAQ (reference sequence). CDR3 amino acids: CATSKGVAENEQFF. The CDR3 coding sequence is TGTGCCACCTCCAAGGGAGTTGCCGAAAATGAGCAGTTCTTC.

The CDR3 is CASSTRSGKPGRHEQYF. The CDR3 nucleotides are TGTGCCAGCAGCACTAGATCTGGGAAACCCGGACGACACGAGCAGTACTTC. The chain couples TRBV12-3 or TRBV12-4 to TRBJ2-7; possible D gene TRBD2, 5 bases. Trimming left V 6 bases short and J 5 bases short, with 26 bases between. The CDR3 is 17 amino acids.

The CDR3 bases are TGCAGTGCTAGAGGAATCGACGATACAAACCATGGCTACACCTTC. This sequence encodes CSARGIDDTNHGYTF. The chain carries TRBV20-1 and TRBJ1-2, with D hard to call. CDR3 length equals 15 residues. The V gene lost 1 base and the J gene lost 6 bases, with 18 bases spanning the gap. Germline V lookup: CDR1 DFQATT, CDR2 SNEGSKA (reference sequence).

The table lists this clonotype with a few counts. This sequence joins TRBV29-1 and TRBJ2-4; 7 bases agree with TRBD1. Near its end, the DNA agrees better with TRBJ2-7, so the J call may be wrong. CDR1 is SQVTM and CDR2 is ANQGSEA in the germline V gene. This CDR3 spans 11 amino acids. For the CDR3, the DNA is TGCAGCGGACAGGGCAGCGGCGAGCAGTACTTC. Translated, it gives CSGQGSGEQYF.

The CDR3 DNA sequence: TGTGCCAGCAGTCATCAGGGGGTGAACACTGAAGCTTTCTTT. It specifies CASSHQGVNTEAFF. This chain links TRBV12-3 or TRBV12-4 with TRBJ1-1, with TRBD1 matching 7 bases. CDR3 length equals 14 residues. V gave up 5 bases and J gave up 0 bases; unmatched junction bases: 3.

The chain joins TRBV5-1 to TRBJ2-3, with D perhaps matching TRBD2 (5 bases). CDR1 is SGHRS and CDR2 is YFSETQ in the germline V gene. Trimming cost V 0 bases and J 3 bases, with 11 bases left between them. The CDR3 consists of 15 residues. CDR3 nucleotides: TGCGCCAGCAGCTTGGTTAGGACTCAAACAGATACGCAGTATTTT. It codes for CASSLVRTQTDTQYF.

This chain links TRBV5-1 with TRBJ1-6; TRBD1 aligns across 10 bases. The J segment lost 9 bases and the V segment lost 2 bases, leaving 14 bases of the junction unmatched. From germline, CDR1 is SGHRS and CDR2 YFSETQ. There are 18 residues in the CDR3. The CDR3 loop is CASSFNLGQGVLGSPLHF. CDR3 coding DNA: TGCGCCAGCAGCTTCAATTTAGGACAGGGGGTATTGGGTTCACCCCTCCACTTT.

This chain joins TRBV5-1 and TRBJ2-3; 12 bases match TRBD2. The V gene end was trimmed by 0 bases and the J gene end by 6 bases; junction bases not matched to a gene: 5. Germline-derived CDR1 and CDR2 are SGHRS and YFSETQ. The CDR3 loop spans 16 amino acids. The chain's CDR3 is CASSLERLAGGDTQYF. The CDR3 DNA sequence: TGCGCCAGCAGCTTGGAACGGCTAGCGGGAGGGGATACGCAGTATTTT.

This sequence joins TRBV6-8 and TRBJ1-2; weak D call: TRBD1 (5 bases). CDR3 length: 14 residues. Germline V gives CDR1 MNHGY, CDR2 SAAAGT. The CDR3 DNA sequence: TGTGCTCCAGCAACCTCTCAGGGTAACCTTGGCTACACCTTC. Amino acids: CAPATSQGNLGYTF.

The CDR3 here is CASSYLGLASTDTQYF. CDR3 bases: TGTGCCAGCAGTTACTTGGGACTAGCTAGCACAGATACGCAGTATTTT. The chain carries TRBV6-6 and TRBJ2-3; the match to TRBD2 covers 9 bases. There are 16 residues in the CDR3. Germline V lookup: CDR1 MNHNY, CDR2 SVGAGI (reference sequence). V was pared by 1 base and J by 0 bases, with 2 bases of the junction left unmatched.

The chain uses TRBV21-1 and TRBJ2-1. TRBV21-1 is marked as a pseudogene. The CDR3 has 16 amino acids. The chain's CDR3 is CASSKATRRYYNEQFF. CDR3 coding DNA: TGTGCCAGCAGCAAAGCAACCAGGCGATACTACAATGAGCAGTTCTTC.

V gene TRBV7-3 combines with J gene TRBJ2-3, with 16 bases that match TRBD2. J lost 0 bases, V lost 5 bases, and 2 bases had no gene match. Germline lookup yields CDR1 SGHTA and CDR2 FQGTGA. This CDR3 is 17 amino acids long. Written as DNA, the CDR3 is TGTGCCAGCAGCACGGGACTAGCGGGAGGGAGCACAGATACGCAGTATTTT. Its protein product is CASSTGLAGGSTDTQYF.

This chain uses TRBV5-1 with TRBJ2-7; 7 nucleotides line up with TRBD1. The tail of the sequence fits TRBJ2-5 better, so the J call may be wrong. CDR1 and CDR2 (germline): SGHRS, YFSETQ. This CDR3 has 16 amino acids. The chain's CDR3 is CASRSTPGGLGETQYF. The CDR3 nucleotides are TGCGCCAGCAGGTCAACCCCAGGGGGTCTCGGGGAGACCCAGTACTTC.

This chain connects TRBV5-6 to TRBJ2-2; D unresolved. Per the germline V gene, CDR1 is SGHDT and CDR2 is YYEEEE. Between the trimmed V and J ends, which lost 1 base and 5 bases, there was a span of 12 bases. The CDR3 covers 15 residues. The CDR3 protein is CASSLPRLETGELFF. CDR3 DNA sequence: TGTGCCAGCAGCTTGCCGAGATTGGAGACCGGGGAGCTGTTTTTT.

The J gene is TRBJ1-2, the V gene TRBV12-3 or TRBV12-4; 8 bases are a match to TRBD1. The CDR3 runs to 16 residues. After removal of 10 bases from V and 8 bases from J, the junction contained 21 bases not matched to a gene. CDR3 DNA sequence: TGTGCCAATATAGAAACAGGGGGAGTTCTCGGGAGAGGCTACACCTTC. As protein: CANIETGGVLGRGYTF.

The V call is TRBV11-3, the J call TRBJ2-5, with a possible D match to TRBD1 (6 bases). The germline V gene has CDR1 SGHNT and CDR2 YENEEA. Trimming left V 2 bases short and J 2 bases short, with 18 bases between. The CDR3 is made up of 17 amino acids. CDR3 residues: CASSLSSRGVPQETQYF. The CDR3, as DNA: TGTGCCAGCAGCTTAAGTTCCAGGGGAGTCCCGCAAGAGACCCAGTACTTC.

This chain joins TRBV5-1 and TRBJ2-7, with 7 positions matching TRBD1. The CDR3 consists of 17 residues. Germline values: CDR1 SGHRS, CDR2 YFSETQ. J gave up 1 base and V 4 bases, and 14 bases lay outside the gene matches. In nucleotides, the CDR3 is TGCGCCAGCAGCCCTCGAAGGGCCAGGGGGATGTCCTACGAGCAGTACTTC. Its protein is CASSPRRARGMSYEQYF.

The J gene is TRBJ1-4, the V gene TRBV21-1. TRBV21-1 has pseudogene status. This CDR3 has 12 amino acids. The CDR3 reads CASSSGREKLFF. The CDR3 DNA follows: TGTGCCAGCAGCTCCGGCAGGGAAAAACTGTTTTTT.